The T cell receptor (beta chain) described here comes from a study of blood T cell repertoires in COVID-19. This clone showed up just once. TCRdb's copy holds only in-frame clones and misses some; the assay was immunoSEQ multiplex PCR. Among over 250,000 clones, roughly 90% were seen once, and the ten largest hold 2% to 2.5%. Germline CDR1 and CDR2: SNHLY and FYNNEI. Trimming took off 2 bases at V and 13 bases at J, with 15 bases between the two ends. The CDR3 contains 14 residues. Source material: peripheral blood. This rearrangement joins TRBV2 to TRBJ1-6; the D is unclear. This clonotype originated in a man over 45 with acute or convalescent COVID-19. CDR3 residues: CASSEKKEWRPLHF. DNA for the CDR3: TGTGCCAGCAGTGAAAAGAAGGAATGGCGGCCCCTCCACTTT. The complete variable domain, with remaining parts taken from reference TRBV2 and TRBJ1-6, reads EPEVTQTPSHQVTQMGQEVILRCVPISNHLYFYWYRQILGQKVEFLVSFYNNEISEKSEIFDDQFSVERPDGSNFTLKIRSTKLEDSAMYFCASSEKKEWRPLHFGNGTRLTVT.